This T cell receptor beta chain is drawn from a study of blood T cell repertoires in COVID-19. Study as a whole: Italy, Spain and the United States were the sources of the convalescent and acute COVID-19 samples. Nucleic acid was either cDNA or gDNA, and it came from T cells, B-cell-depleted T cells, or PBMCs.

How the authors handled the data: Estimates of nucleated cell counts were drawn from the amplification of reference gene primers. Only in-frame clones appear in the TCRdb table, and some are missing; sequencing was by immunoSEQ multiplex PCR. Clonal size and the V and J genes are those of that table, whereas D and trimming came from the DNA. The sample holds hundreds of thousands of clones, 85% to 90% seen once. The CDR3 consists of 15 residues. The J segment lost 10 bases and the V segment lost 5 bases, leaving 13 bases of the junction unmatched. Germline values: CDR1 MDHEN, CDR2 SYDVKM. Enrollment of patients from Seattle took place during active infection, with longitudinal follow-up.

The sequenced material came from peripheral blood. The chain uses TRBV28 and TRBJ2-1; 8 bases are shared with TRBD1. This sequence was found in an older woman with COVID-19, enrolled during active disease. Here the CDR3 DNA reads TGTGCCAGCAGTCTAGGGACAGGAACCCGTTCGGAGCAGTTCTTC. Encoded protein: CASSLGTGTRSEQFF.